Listed below are T cell receptor beta chains from one sample, sequenced in a study of identical twins. TCRdb recomputed calls from the 5' RACE reads with MiXCR, one row per CDR3 protein. The data contain a few hundred thousand distinct CDR3 sequences, less than 9% of them singletons. This same sample was also taken into another study, of yellow fever vaccine responses in identical twins.

Sequences were obtained from memory (CD45RO+) T cells sorted from blood. The receptors derive from a woman aged 18-30 years in good health. Both conserved end residues are part of each CDR3. The D gene is left open where the match is weak. Expanded clones are given a class, and other clones once, few, many or no size at all.

J gene | D gene | V gene | clone size | CDR3 protein | CDR3 DNA
TRBJ2-3 | - | TRBV19 | few | CASSIDADSGGTTDTQYF | TGTGCCAGTAGTATAGATGCCGACTCTGGAGGGACCACAGATACGCAGTATTTT
TRBJ1-1 | TRBD1 | TRBV4-2 | few | CASSRGTGTVPEAFF | TGTGCCAGCAGCCGAGGGACCGGGACAGTACCTGAAGCTTTCTTT
TRBJ2-3 | - | TRBV24-1 | - | CATSGATYTDTQYF | TGTGCCACCAGTGGTGCCACGTACACAGATACGCAGTATTTT
TRBJ2-7 | - | TRBV20-1 | many | CSATGPSLEQYF | TGCAGTGCTACGGGACCCTCCCTTGAGCAGTACTTC
TRBJ2-1 | TRBD1 | TRBV2 | - | CASSEMDRGTYNEQFF | TGTGCCAGCAGTGAGATGGACAGGGGGACCTACAATGAGCAGTTCTTC
TRBJ1-1 | - | TRBV20-1 | few | CSAKDPANTEAFF | TGCAGTGCGAAAGATCCAGCGAACACTGAAGCTTTCTTT
TRBJ2-1 | TRBD2 | TRBV3-1 | many | CASSLEAGSSYNEQFF | TGTGCCAGCAGCCTTGAAGCGGGAAGCTCCTACAATGAGCAGTTCTTC
TRBJ2-1 | - | TRBV7-3 | many | CASSLGTARHNEQFF | TGTGCCAGCAGCTTAGGGACCGCTCGCCACAATGAGCAGTTCTTC
TRBJ1-2 | TRBD1 | TRBV2 | few | CASSAQGARIVGYTF | TGTGCCAGCAGTGCACAGGGGGCGAGGATCGTTGGCTACACCTTC
TRBJ1-4 | - | TRBV3-1 | few | CASGGSRVINEKLFF | TGTGCCAGCGGTGGGAGTCGAGTAATTAATGAAAAACTGTTTTTT
TRBJ2-7 | TRBD1 | TRBV20-1 | few | CSASRQGGYEQYF | TGCAGTGCTAGCCGACAGGGGGGCTACGAGCAGTACTTC
TRBJ2-1 | - | TRBV28 | few | CASSLRLVPYNEQFF | TGTGCCAGCAGTTTAAGGCTTGTACCCTACAATGAGCAGTTCTTC
TRBJ2-5 | TRBD1 | TRBV24-1 | - | CATSDPQGQGRETQYF | TGTGCCACCAGTGATCCGCAAGGACAGGGGAGAGAGACCCAGTACTTC
TRBJ1-2 | - | TRBV7-2 | many | CASSLPALSYGYTF | TGTGCCAGCAGCTTACCAGCCCTTTCTTATGGCTACACCTTC
TRBJ2-7 | - | TRBV7-2 | many | CATGRAHNYEQYF | TGTGCCACCGGCAGGGCCCACAACTACGAGCAGTACTTC
TRBJ2-2 | TRBD2 | TRBV3-1 | - | CASSRGGASGELFF | TGTGCCAGCAGCCGCGGGGGGGCTAGCGGGGAGCTGTTTTTT
TRBJ2-1 | - | TRBV25-1 | many | CASSFQGHNEQFF | TGTGCCAGCAGTTTTCAGGGACACAATGAGCAGTTCTTC